Listed here are 6 T cell receptor beta chains from one sample, sequenced in a study of T cells after yellow fever vaccination. A single record per CDR3 protein comes from TCRdb applying MiXCR to the 5' RACE reads. The sample has about 260,000 distinct CDR3 sequences, about 5.2% seen once. The material sequenced was CD4+ T cells sorted from PBMCs, taken on the day of the yellow fever booster vaccination. These receptors were taken from a young man who received the YFV17D yellow fever vaccine.

This clonotype was counted ten times or more. The chain uses TRBV7-2 and TRBJ1-1; 7 nucleotides align to TRBD1. Germline CDR1 reads SGHTA; CDR2 reads FQGNSA. Unmatched junction bases numbered 8, after V lost 6 bases and J lost 7 bases. This CDR3 region has 13 residues. The DNA of the CDR3 is TGTGCCAGCAGAGAGGACAGGTGGAGTGAAGCTTTCTTT. Protein: CASREDRWSEAFF.

Written as DNA, the CDR3 is TGTGCCAGCAGCTTAACAGCCACCTCGGCTACGCAGTATTTT. Translation gives CASSLTATSATQYF. The chain recombines TRBV11-3 with TRBJ2-3; no clear D gene. The germline CDR1 and CDR2 sequences are SGHNT and YENEEA. This CDR3 region has 14 residues. Between the trimmed V and J ends, which lost 2 bases and 8 bases, there was a span of 14 bases.

CDR3 bases: TGTGCCAGCAGCTTGAACAGGGGAGATACGCAGTATTTT. Protein: CASSLNRGDTQYF. The V gene is TRBV7-8, the J gene TRBJ2-3; 7 bases match TRBD1. The CDR3 loop spans 13 amino acids. Germline V gives CDR1 SGHVS, CDR2 FQNEAQ. Trimming took 3 bases from V and 5 from J; bases not matched to a gene: 2. Filled out from reference TRBV7-8 and TRBJ2-3, the complete variable domain reads GAGVSQSPRYKVAKRGQDVALRCDPISGHVSLFWYQQALGQGPEFLTYFQNEAQLDKSGLPSDRFFAERPEGSVSTLKIQRTQQEDSAVYLCASSLNRGDTQYFGPGTRLTVL.

This sequence joins TRBV6-5 and TRBJ1-2, with 10 nucleotides matching TRBD1. Looked up from germline, CDR1 is MNHEY and CDR2 is SVGAGI. This CDR3 spans 14 amino acids. The ends lost 7 bases at V and 1 base at J; junction bases unmatched: 3. CDR3 in DNA: TGTGCCAGCACGGACAGGGGGAATAACTATGGCTACACCTTC. It is translated as CASTDRGNNYGYTF.

This clonotype was seen at least ten times. The J gene is TRBJ2-1, the V gene TRBV3-1; perhaps TRBD2 as D (5 bases). The germline V gene has CDR1 LGHDT and CDR2 YNNKEL (reference sequence). This CDR3 spans 13 amino acids. Trimming shortened V by 1 base and J by 6 bases, and 7 bases separated the two germline ends. CDR3 in DNA: TGTGCCAGCAGCCAAGCAAGCGGCAATGAGCAGTTCTTC. Translated, it gives CASSQASGNEQFF.

This clonotype was counted at least ten times. This chain uses TRBV6-5 with TRBJ2-4, with a possible D match to TRBD1 (8 bases). The CDR3 covers 13 residues. Germline CDR1 MNHEY, CDR2 SVGAGI. Trimming removed 6 bases at V and 8 bases at J, with 14 bases between. CDR3 in amino acids: CASRPTGGDIQYF. In nucleotides, the CDR3 is TGTGCCAGCAGGCCTACAGGGGGGGACATTCAGTACTTC.